The entry below describes one T cell receptor beta chain. Antigen: not known. The same CDR3 can be traced to other DNA sequences in this sample. This specimen comes from a study of shared clonotypes between healthy human individuals. Positive CCR7 selection of CD45RO-negative cells yielded the naive CD8 cells, and terminally differentiated effector memory CD45RA+ cells were excluded. The CDR3 runs to 15 residues. Germline V lookup: CDR1 SGHTS, CDR2 YDEGEE. Trimming took off 2 bases at V and 0 bases at J, with 8 bases between the two ends. The authors split each subset's genomic DNA evenly across several immunoSEQ plates. In the sorted-subset replicate PCRs, 200 ng DNA, around 30,000 T cell genomes, was used. The table came from immunoSEQ multiplex PCR; TCRdb's copy has only in-frame clones and leaves some out. In the table there are hundreds of thousands of clones, roughly 95% of which are singletons.

Study-wide findings and caveats: Around 5% was the fraction of naive CD4 clonotypes found shared across a handful of donors.

Sequenced sample: naive CD8+ T cells sorted from blood. The TCR originated in a woman aged 30 to 39 in good health. This sequence joins TRBV5-8 and TRBJ1-4, with unresolved D. The CDR3 here is CASSFGTATNEKLFF. The CDR3 DNA sequence: TGTGCCAGCAGCTTTGGCACCGCAACTAATGAAAAACTGTTTTTT.